This is a list of T cell receptor beta chains from one sample in a study of OX40 agonist ivuxolimab in advanced cancers. Here immunoSEQ multiplex PCR was the method, and the copy in TCRdb shows in-frame clones only, minus some. The sample holds roughly 15,000 clones, about four fifths seen once. The source material was CD4+ or CD8+ T cells sorted from blood, sampled in a trial of the OX40 agonist ivuxolimab. Every receptor here comes from an adult with an advanced solid tumor such as melanoma, head and neck, liver or kidney cancer. Both conserved end residues are part of each CDR3. Fields, in order: clone size, J gene, D gene, V gene, CDR3 protein, CDR3 DNA. A D gene is named only where the DNA matches it firmly. A row's size may be missing; if present it is once, few, many or a size class.

clone size: -; J gene: TRBJ2-3; D gene: -; V gene: TRBV7-2; CDR3 protein: CASSAQVVVPSTDTQYF; CDR3 DNA: TGTGCCAGCAGCGCACAAGTAGTGGTTCCTAGCACAGATACGCAGTATTTT
clone size: -; J gene: TRBJ1-2; D gene: TRBD1; V gene: TRBV4-3; CDR3 protein: CASSPQHTGGTYGYTF; CDR3 DNA: TGCGCCAGCAGCCCTCAGCACACAGGGGGCACCTATGGCTACACCTTC
clone size: few; J gene: TRBJ1-5; D gene: -; V gene: TRBV9; CDR3 protein: CASSTDGAPNQPQHF; CDR3 DNA: TGTGCCAGCAGCACAGATGGGGCTCCCAATCAGCCCCAGCATTTT
clone size: -; J gene: TRBJ2-1; D gene: -; V gene: TRBV27; CDR3 protein: CASSFPGNTNEQFF; CDR3 DNA: TGTGCCAGCAGTTTTCCCGGGAATACAAATGAGCAGTTCTTC
clone size: -; J gene: TRBJ1-6; D gene: -; V gene: TRBV4-3; CDR3 protein: CASSQRGALVRNSPLHF; CDR3 DNA: TGCGCCAGCAGCCAAAGGGGCGCGCTCGTTCGCAATTCACCCCTCCACTTT
clone size: once; J gene: TRBJ2-7; D gene: -; V gene: TRBV7-8; CDR3 protein: CASSLARDEQYF; CDR3 DNA: TGTGCCAGCAGCTTAGCCCGAGACGAGCAGTACTTC
clone size: -; J gene: TRBJ2-1; D gene: TRBD2; V gene: TRBV7-6; CDR3 protein: CASSQQSGLAGLYNEQFF; CDR3 DNA: TGTGCCAGCAGCCAGCAGTCCGGACTAGCGGGACTTTACAATGAGCAGTTCTTC
clone size: -; J gene: TRBJ1-2; D gene: -; V gene: TRBV6-5; CDR3 protein: CASSYSSVGDTF; CDR3 DNA: TGTGCCAGCAGTTACAGTTCAGTTGGAGACACCTTC
clone size: once; J gene: TRBJ1-3; D gene: TRBD1; V gene: TRBV6-6; CDR3 protein: CASSIRDRERENTIYF; CDR3 DNA: TGTGCCAGCAGTATCCGGGACAGGGAGAGAGAAAACACCATATATTTT
clone size: -; J gene: TRBJ1-4; D gene: -; V gene: TRBV6-5; CDR3 protein: CASSYALKLFF; CDR3 DNA: TGTGCCAGCAGTTACGCGCTGAAACTGTTTTTT
clone size: -; J gene: TRBJ2-1; D gene: TRBD2; V gene: TRBV7-9; CDR3 protein: CASSSPGLAGGSEQFF; CDR3 DNA: TGTGCCAGCAGCTCGCCGGGACTAGCGGGAGGGAGTGAGCAGTTCTTC
clone size: -; J gene: TRBJ1-2; D gene: -; V gene: TRBV7-8; CDR3 protein: CASSFPGDTFWDGYTF; CDR3 DNA: TGTGCCAGCAGCTTCCCCGGGGACACGTTTTGGGATGGCTACACCTTC
clone size: -; J gene: TRBJ2-7; D gene: TRBD1; V gene: TRBV28; CDR3 protein: CASSLSDRPYEQYF; CDR3 DNA: TGTGCCAGCAGTTTATCGGACAGGCCCTACGAGCAGTACTTC
clone size: few; J gene: TRBJ2-7; D gene: -; V gene: TRBV4-3; CDR3 protein: CASSQDRSGDYEQYF; CDR3 DNA: TGCGCCAGCAGCCAAGACCGTTCGGGCGACTACGAGCAGTACTTC
clone size: medium-sized; J gene: TRBJ1-4; D gene: -; V gene: TRBV28; CDR3 protein: CASSLQAENEKLFF; CDR3 DNA: TGTGCCAGCAGTTTACAGGCTGAGAATGAAAAACTGTTTTTT
clone size: -; J gene: TRBJ2-1; D gene: TRBD2; V gene: TRBV9; CDR3 protein: CASHGTSGYNEQFF; CDR3 DNA: TGTGCCAGTCACGGGACTAGCGGGTACAATGAGCAGTTCTTC
clone size: once; J gene: TRBJ2-3; D gene: -; V gene: TRBV10-3; CDR3 protein: CAISDVEGVADTQYF; CDR3 DNA: TGTGCCATCAGTGATGTAGAAGGGGTCGCAGATACGCAGTATTTT
clone size: -; J gene: TRBJ2-3; D gene: -; V gene: TRBV7-8; CDR3 protein: CASTGRGGRSTDTQYF; CDR3 DNA: TGTGCCAGCACCGGGAGAGGGGGCCGTAGCACAGATACGCAGTATTTT
clone size: -; J gene: TRBJ2-1; D gene: -; V gene: TRBV7-3; CDR3 protein: CASSTTGPPFNEQFF; CDR3 DNA: TGTGCCAGCAGCACCACGGGGCCCCCGTTCAATGAGCAGTTCTTC